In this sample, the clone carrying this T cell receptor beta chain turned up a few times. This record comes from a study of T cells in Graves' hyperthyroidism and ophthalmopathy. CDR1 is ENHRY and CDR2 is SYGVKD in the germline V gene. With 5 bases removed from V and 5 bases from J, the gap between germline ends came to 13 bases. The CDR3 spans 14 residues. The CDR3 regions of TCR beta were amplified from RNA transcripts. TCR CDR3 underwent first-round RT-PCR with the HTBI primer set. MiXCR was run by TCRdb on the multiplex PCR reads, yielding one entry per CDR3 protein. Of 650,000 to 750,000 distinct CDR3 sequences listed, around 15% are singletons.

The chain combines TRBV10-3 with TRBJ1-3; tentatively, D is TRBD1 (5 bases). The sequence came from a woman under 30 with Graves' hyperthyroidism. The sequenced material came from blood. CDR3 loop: CAISSGTVRNTIYF. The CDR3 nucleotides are TGTGCCATCAGTTCCGGGACTGTACGAAACACCATATATTTT.